The T cell receptor (beta chain) under discussion was sequenced for a study of early stage breast cancer tumors. TCRdb's table, derived via immunoSEQ multiplex PCR, lists solely in-frame clones and lacks some. The table has under 20,000 clones, about four fifths seen once. Study-level results: Tumors had roughly 2.5-fold higher T cell density than normal breast. Unsorted bulk genomic DNA sequencing lacked pairing and functional marker data.

Note on this clone: Its antigen is unidentified.

Trimming removed 3 bases from V and 6 bases from J; junction bases left unmatched: 8. The CDR3 is made up of 15 amino acids. CDR1 and CDR2 (germline): SGHTA, FQGNSA. This chain uses TRBV7-2 with TRBJ2-7, with TRBD1 matching 10 bases. Sequencing was carried out using blood. The receptor comes from a person aged 65-85 years with breast cancer. Here the CDR3 reads CASSLSGQGTGEQYF. CDR3 coding DNA: TGTGCCAGCAGCTTGTCGGGACAGGGGACAGGCGAGCAGTACTTC. The whole variable domain, filled in from reference TRBV7-2 and TRBJ2-7, reads GAGVSQSPSNKVTEKGKDVELRCDPISGHTALYWYRQSLGQGLEFLIYFQGNSAPDKSGLPSDRFSAERTGGSVSTLTIQRTQQEDSAVYLCASSLSGQGTGEQYFGPGTRLTVT.